This section outlines one T cell receptor (beta chain) sequence together with its context. Antigen unknown. TCRdb reprocessed the 5' RACE reads via MiXCR and lists one record per CDR3 protein. The data contain 350,000 to 450,000 distinct CDR3 sequences, 15% to 25% of them singletons. CDR1 SGHRS and CDR2 YFSETQ come from the germline V gene. V was pared by 1 base and J by 5 bases, with 11 bases of the junction left unmatched. The CDR3 has 17 amino acids. This sample was included in a study of T-cell memory formation after mild COVID-19. Study findings and constraints: Contracting clones, day 15 to 85, had balanced CD4/CD8, and later expanders favored CD4+.

The chain is built from TRBV5-1 and TRBJ2-3, with TRBD2 matching over 9 bases. Sequencing input: PBMCs or a T cell subset sorted from them (not recorded which). The clonotype was recovered from an adult woman who had mild COVID-19 (a few samples of this study predate the infection). Cell type and time point are not known. In DNA form, the CDR3 reads TGCGCCAGCAGCTTGCCCGTGGGCGGGGGGGCGATAGATACGCAGTATTTT. Its protein product is CASSLPVGGGAIDTQYF.